These T cell receptor beta chains were read from a single sample in a study of a mutant IDH1 vaccine in newly diagnosed glioma. The antigens these receptors bind are not known. The repertoire was sequenced with immunoSEQ multiplex PCR; TCRdb's copy has only in-frame clones and lacks some. The table shows some 30,000 clones, with roughly three quarters occurring only once. Here the sequenced sample was PBMCs, taken from a glioma patient whose treatment included an IDH1 peptide vaccine. These receptors were obtained from a woman aged 25 to 39 with glioma. Some clones in this sample may be carry-over from other donors' samples. The CDR3 runs from the conserved cysteine through the conserved F or W. Each record gives: CDR3 length, clone size, D gene, J gene, V gene, CDR3 DNA, CDR3 protein. D genes are given only for firm matches. Rows may omit the clone size; those that give it use once, few, many or a size class.

CDR3 length: 15
clone size: .
D gene: .
J gene: TRBJ1-5
V gene: TRBV10-2
CDR3 DNA: TGCGCCAGCAGTGTAGAGGACAGACTAAATCAGCCCCAGCATTTT
CDR3 protein: CASSVEDRLNQPQHF

CDR3 length: 13
clone size: few
D gene: .
J gene: TRBJ1-1
V gene: TRBV5-5
CDR3 DNA: TGTGCCAGCAGCTTGTGGGGGGACACTGAAGCTTTCTTT
CDR3 protein: CASSLWGDTEAFF

CDR3 length: 14
clone size: .
D gene: .
J gene: TRBJ2-3
V gene: TRBV5-6
CDR3 DNA: TGTGCCAGCAGCTTTCGACTAAACACAGATACGCAGTATTTT
CDR3 protein: CASSFRLNTDTQYF

CDR3 length: 14
clone size: .
D gene: TRBD1
J gene: TRBJ1-1
V gene: TRBV14
CDR3 DNA: TGTGCCAGCAGCCGGACAGGGGTCGACACTGAAGCTTTCTTT
CDR3 protein: CASSRTGVDTEAFF

CDR3 length: 13
clone size: .
D gene: TRBD1
J gene: TRBJ2-4
V gene: TRBV5-5
CDR3 DNA: TGTGCCAGCAGCTGGGGACAGTGGCCGGTTCAGTACTTC
CDR3 protein: CASSWGQWPVQYF

CDR3 length: 13
clone size: .
D gene: .
J gene: TRBJ2-1
V gene: TRBV30
CDR3 DNA: TGTGCCTGGAGTGTACTTAGTTACAATGAGCAGTTCTTC
CDR3 protein: CAWSVLSYNEQFF

CDR3 length: 15
clone size: .
D gene: TRBD2
J gene: TRBJ2-1
V gene: TRBV5-5
CDR3 DNA: TGTGCCAGCAGCTCAGTAGCGGGCCTCTACAATGAGCAGTTCTTC
CDR3 protein: CASSSVAGLYNEQFF

CDR3 length: 15
clone size: .
D gene: .
J gene: TRBJ1-1
V gene: TRBV10-1
CDR3 DNA: TGCGCCAGCAGTGGAATGGGGGGACGGAACACTGAAGCTTTCTTT
CDR3 protein: CASSGMGGRNTEAFF

CDR3 length: 15
clone size: few
D gene: TRBD1
J gene: TRBJ2-7
V gene: TRBV11-2
CDR3 DNA: TGTGCCAGCAGCCACACCGGGACAGGGGTCTACGAGCAGTACTTC
CDR3 protein: CASSHTGTGVYEQYF

CDR3 length: 15
clone size: .
D gene: .
J gene: TRBJ2-7
V gene: TRBV5-4
CDR3 DNA: TGTGCCTACTCCCCGGACCGTCTGCGGACCTACGAGCAGTACTTC
CDR3 protein: CAYSPDRLRTYEQYF

CDR3 length: 13
clone size: once
D gene: TRBD1
J gene: TRBJ2-7
V gene: TRBV5-3
CDR3 DNA: TGTGCCAGAAGGACGGGACAGGGCCACGAGCAGTACTTC
CDR3 protein: CARRTGQGHEQYF

CDR3 length: 18
clone size: once
D gene: TRBD1
J gene: TRBJ1-5
V gene: TRBV10-3
CDR3 DNA: TGTGCCATCAGTGCAGGGGGGGGAACCTCAAATAGCAATCAGCCCCAGCATTTT
CDR3 protein: CAISAGGGTSNSNQPQHF

CDR3 length: 17
clone size: .
D gene: TRBD2
J gene: TRBJ2-1
V gene: TRBV5-1
CDR3 DNA: TGCGCCAGCAGCTTGAGGGCTAGCGGGAGGAACTACAATGAGCAGTTCTTC
CDR3 protein: CASSLRASGRNYNEQFF

CDR3 length: 12
clone size: .
D gene: TRBD1
J gene: TRBJ1-2
V gene: TRBV6-1
CDR3 DNA: TGTGCCGCGGGGGGACAGGGGAATGGCTACACCTTC
CDR3 protein: CAAGGQGNGYTF

CDR3 length: 11
clone size: .
D gene: .
J gene: TRBJ1-1
V gene: TRBV6-1
CDR3 DNA: TGTGCCAGCAGACGACAGTCAGAAGCTTTCTTT
CDR3 protein: CASRRQSEAFF

CDR3 length: 14
clone size: .
D gene: .
J gene: TRBJ1-2
V gene: TRBV4-1
CDR3 DNA: TGCGCCAGCAGCCTAGGCGGGGGCCGGAGTGGCTACACCTTC
CDR3 protein: CASSLGGGRSGYTF

CDR3 length: 14
clone size: .
D gene: .
J gene: TRBJ2-7
V gene: TRBV7-8
CDR3 DNA: TGTGCCAGCAGCTTAGACAGGGACCCGTACGAGCAGTACTTC
CDR3 protein: CASSLDRDPYEQYF

CDR3 length: 10
clone size: .
D gene: .
J gene: TRBJ2-2
V gene: TRBV30
CDR3 DNA: TGTGCCTGGTGGGGCGGGGAGCTGTTTTTT
CDR3 protein: CAWWGGELFF

CDR3 length: 15
clone size: few
D gene: .
J gene: TRBJ2-2
V gene: TRBV28
CDR3 DNA: .
CDR3 protein: CASSFGEGRTGELFF

CDR3 length: 11
clone size: .
D gene: .
J gene: TRBJ2-2
V gene: TRBV2
CDR3 DNA: TGTGCCAGCAGTCGTATGGGGGAGCTGTTTTTT
CDR3 protein: CASSRMGELFF

CDR3 length: 16
clone size: few
D gene: TRBD1
J gene: TRBJ1-1
V gene: TRBV29-1
CDR3 DNA: TGCAGCGTTGAGTGGACGCGGACAGGGGCGAACACTGAAGCTTTCTTT
CDR3 protein: CSVEWTRTGANTEAFF

CDR3 length: 14
clone size: few
D gene: .
J gene: TRBJ1-1
V gene: TRBV29-1
CDR3 DNA: TGCAGCGTTCAGCCGGGGGTAGGCCCTTTTGAAGCTTTCTTT
CDR3 protein: CSVQPGVGPFEAFF

CDR3 length: 16
clone size: .
D gene: TRBD1
J gene: TRBJ2-7
V gene: TRBV5-1
CDR3 DNA: TGCGCCAGCAGCTCTGGGGGGACAGGGGGAGCGTACGAGCAGTACTTC
CDR3 protein: CASSSGGTGGAYEQYF

CDR3 length: 15
clone size: .
D gene: TRBD1
J gene: TRBJ1-2
V gene: TRBV7-2
CDR3 DNA: TGTGCCAGCAGCCCTAGAGGACAGGGAGGAGAAGGCTACACCTTC
CDR3 protein: CASSPRGQGGEGYTF

CDR3 length: 14
clone size: .
D gene: .
J gene: TRBJ2-7
V gene: TRBV4-1
CDR3 DNA: TGCGCCAGCAGCTTGACGCAGACGACCTACGAGCAGTACTTC
CDR3 protein: CASSLTQTTYEQYF

CDR3 length: 13
clone size: .
D gene: .
J gene: TRBJ1-1
V gene: TRBV28
CDR3 DNA: TGTGCCAGCAGTTTCTCGGGGCACACTGAAGCTTTCTTT
CDR3 protein: CASSFSGHTEAFF

CDR3 length: 14
clone size: .
D gene: .
J gene: TRBJ2-7
V gene: TRBV2
CDR3 DNA: TGTGCCAGCAGTGTTCAGGAGGGGTCCTACGAGCAGTACTTC
CDR3 protein: CASSVQEGSYEQYF

CDR3 length: 14
clone size: few
D gene: .
J gene: TRBJ2-7
V gene: TRBV4-1
CDR3 DNA: TGCGCCAGCAGCCAAGAGACTAGTCTCGACGAGCAGTACTTC
CDR3 protein: CASSQETSLDEQYF

CDR3 length: 16
clone size: .
D gene: .
J gene: TRBJ2-7
V gene: TRBV5-1
CDR3 DNA: TGCGCCAGCAGCTCCGGTACTAGCCTGGGTTTCTACGAGCAGTACTTC
CDR3 protein: CASSSGTSLGFYEQYF

CDR3 length: 13
clone size: .
D gene: TRBD2
J gene: TRBJ2-7
V gene: TRBV14
CDR3 DNA: TGTGCCAGCAGACTAGCGGGGGCCTCGGAGCAGTACTTC
CDR3 protein: CASRLAGASEQYF

CDR3 length: 16
clone size: .
D gene: TRBD2
J gene: TRBJ2-7
V gene: TRBV4-1
CDR3 DNA: TGCGCCAGCAGCCTCGGCGGACTAGCGAGCTCCTACGAGCAGTACTTC
CDR3 protein: CASSLGGLASSYEQYF

CDR3 length: 16
clone size: .
D gene: .
J gene: TRBJ2-2
V gene: TRBV5-4
CDR3 DNA: TGTGCCAGCAGCCCGAGGCGGGCAGGGGAGGGCGGGGAGCTGTTTTTT
CDR3 protein: CASSPRRAGEGGELFF

CDR3 length: 14
clone size: .
D gene: .
J gene: TRBJ1-4
V gene: TRBV29-1
CDR3 DNA: TGCAGCGCGGGACTCCAGGGGACTAATGAAAAACTGTTTTTT
CDR3 protein: CSAGLQGTNEKLFF

CDR3 length: 14
clone size: .
D gene: .
J gene: TRBJ1-1
V gene: TRBV4-2
CDR3 DNA: TGTGCCAGCAGCCAACCCCGGGGGGACACTGAAGCTTTCTTT
CDR3 protein: CASSQPRGDTEAFF

CDR3 length: 16
clone size: .
D gene: .
J gene: TRBJ1-5
V gene: TRBV19
CDR3 DNA: TGTGCCAGTAGTCCCGTGAGAGAACCGAGCAATCAGCCCCAGCATTTT
CDR3 protein: CASSPVREPSNQPQHF

CDR3 length: 14
clone size: .
D gene: .
J gene: TRBJ1-1
V gene: TRBV11-2
CDR3 DNA: TGTGCCAGCAGCTATTACCGGGATCATCGAGGAGCTTTCTTT
CDR3 protein: CASSYYRDHRGAFF

CDR3 length: 14
clone size: .
D gene: .
J gene: TRBJ2-2
V gene: TRBV7-6
CDR3 DNA: TGTGCCAGCAGCTTAGAGTCTCCTGCCGGGGAGCTGTTTTTT
CDR3 protein: CASSLESPAGELFF

CDR3 length: 15
clone size: .
D gene: .
J gene: TRBJ2-1
V gene: TRBV30
CDR3 DNA: TGTGCCTGGAATGAGGGGTCGAGCTCCTACAATGAGCAGTTCTTC
CDR3 protein: CAWNEGSSSYNEQFF

CDR3 length: 16
clone size: .
D gene: .
J gene: TRBJ1-5
V gene: TRBV4-1
CDR3 DNA: TGCGCCAGCAGCCCAAACTGGGACGGCGGATATCAGCCCCAGCATTTT
CDR3 protein: CASSPNWDGGYQPQHF

CDR3 length: 14
clone size: .
D gene: .
J gene: TRBJ2-3
V gene: TRBV5-6
CDR3 DNA: TGTGCCAGCAGCTTGGGAGGGAGCGGAGATACGCAGTATTTT
CDR3 protein: CASSLGGSGDTQYF

CDR3 length: 15
clone size: .
D gene: .
J gene: TRBJ2-1
V gene: TRBV6-5
CDR3 DNA: TGTGCCAGCCGCAAGGCCGGGACACCTAAAGGAGAGCAGTTCTTC
CDR3 protein: CASRKAGTPKGEQFF

CDR3 length: 13
clone size: .
D gene: .
J gene: TRBJ1-5
V gene: TRBV7-9
CDR3 DNA: TGTGCCAGCAGCTTAGAGGGGCCCCAGCCCCAGCATTTT
CDR3 protein: CASSLEGPQPQHF